This T cell receptor (beta chain) was observed in a study of blood T cell repertoires in COVID-19. Study details: Acute and convalescent COVID-19 specimens originated in the United States, Italy and Spain.

The V and J ends lost 5 bases and 0 bases respectively, with 9 bases between them. The germline CDR1 and CDR2 sequences are LGHNT and FRNRAP. The CDR3 contains 14 residues. Under the authors' procedure: Quantification of nucleated cells was approximated via reference gene primer amplification. The protocol was immunoSEQ multiplex PCR, while the TCRdb copy is restricted to in-frame clones and leaves out a portion. The V and J calls and clone size are taken from that table; D and trimming were inferred from the DNA. The table has around 50,000 clones, more than 80% seen once. The specimen was peripheral blood. V usage is TRBV12-5 and J usage is TRBJ2-3; TRBD1 might be the D (6 bases). The receptor comes from a man between 65 and 85 years old with active COVID-19. The chain's CDR3 is CASGPGHSTDTQYF. The CDR3 nucleotides read TGTGCTAGTGGTCCGGGACATAGCACAGATACGCAGTATTTT.